A single sample is the source of the 8 T cell receptor beta chains below, sequenced in a study of blood T cells in healthy people across ages. Primers used in a second PCR of about 7 to 12 cycles were a sample-barcoded 5' primer and a J-beta primer mix. TCRdb reprocessed the 5' RACE reads via MiXCR and lists one record per CDR3 protein. The sample lists roughly 1.6 million distinct CDR3 sequences, roughly a third occurring once. The material sequenced was blood. Receptor source: a woman aged 25-40 years in good health.

This clonotype was seen a few times. The CDR3 region is CASSAPSGTSAPHEQYF. CDR3 nucleotides: TGTGCCAGCAGCGCCCCCTCTGGGACTAGCGCGCCCCACGAGCAGTACTTC. V gene TRBV7-9 combines with J gene TRBJ2-7; 10 bases match TRBD2. V dropped 5 bases and J dropped 5; count of bases not matched to a gene: 15. Germline CDR1 and CDR2: SEHNR and FQNEAQ (reference sequence). This CDR3 spans 17 amino acids.

This sequence joins TRBV27 and TRBJ2-7, with 9 bases identical to TRBD2. The CDR3 length is 15 residues. With 1 base clipped from V and 6 bases from J, the junction kept 7 bases outside the gene matches. CDR1 is MNHEY and CDR2 is SMNVEV in the germline V gene (reference sequence). The CDR3, as DNA: TGTGCCAGCAGTTTATATTCTAGCGGGACGTCCGAGCAGTACTTC. It yields the protein CASSLYSSGTSEQYF.

This clonotype was seen many times. The gene calls are TRBV7-2 and TRBJ1-2; TRBD1 matches 9 bases. The CDR3 has 15 residues. Per the germline V gene, CDR1 is SGHTA and CDR2 is FQGNSA. The V and J ends lost 5 bases and 1 base, in that order; junction bases with no gene match: 5. CDR3 sequence reads: CASSHRTGDNYGYTF. The CDR3 DNA reads TGTGCCAGCAGCCACCGGACAGGGGATAACTATGGCTACACCTTC.

This chain uses TRBV20-1 with TRBJ1-6; D not certain. V lost 1 base and J lost 9, with 13 bases in between. Germline lookup yields CDR1 DFQATT and CDR2 SNEGSKA (reference sequence). The CDR3 is 14 amino acids. The DNA of the CDR3 is TGCAGTGCTAGAGGGACGGGCCGGGGTTCACCCCTCCACTTT. This gives the protein CSARGTGRGSPLHF.

To note about this clonotype: The junction departs from the called germline gene at one end, perhaps through a read error. This chain uses TRBV20-1 with TRBJ2-1; D remains unclear. In germline, CDR1 is DFQATT, CDR2 SNEGSKA (reference sequence). The CDR3 sequence is 15 residues long. The CDR3 is CSATSPTSSYNEQVF. Here the CDR3 DNA reads TGCAGTGCCACGTCTCCTACGAGCTCCTACAATGAGCAGGTCTTC.

The chain links TRBV20-1 to TRBJ2-5, with 12 positions matching TRBD2. Trimming took 3 bases from V and 0 from J; bases not matched to a gene: 17. CDR3 length: 20 amino acids. CDR1 is DFQATT, CDR2 SNEGSKA, per germline (reference sequence). CDR3 sequence (DNA): TGCAGTGCTAGTCCATCCCCCAGGGTAACTAGCGGGGGGTACCAAGAGACCCAGTACTTC. It yields the protein CSASPSPRVTSGGYQETQYF.

This clonotype was observed a few times. The J gene is TRBJ1-1, the V gene TRBV4-1, with 7 bases identical to TRBD1. Trimming at V came to 1 base and at J to 5 bases, leaving 7 bases not matched to a gene. CDR1 and CDR2 from the germline V gene are MGHRA and YSYEKL. The CDR3 has 15 amino acids. This CDR3 reads CASSQGSRGGTEAFF. The CDR3 DNA sequence: TGCGCCAGCAGCCAAGGTTCCAGGGGGGGGACTGAAGCTTTCTTT.

The chain uses TRBV20-1 and TRBJ2-4, with TRBD2 identical over 11 bases. The J call may be incorrect, as the DNA end agrees better with TRBJ2-7. The germline V gene encodes CDR1 DFQATT and CDR2 SNEGSKA (reference sequence). The CDR3 spans 16 residues. The CDR3 spells CSANWVGTSGNYEQYF. CDR3 in DNA: TGCAGTGCTAATTGGGTGGGGACTAGCGGTAACTACGAGCAGTACTTC.